The sequence of this TCR beta chain was determined in a study of T cells after yellow fever vaccination. Overall study findings and caveats: Clonotype sharing between CD4 and CD8 compartments was small. Reappearance after the booster was seen for most primary-vaccination clones, at about 95% CD4 and 75% to 90% CD8. High-abundance clonotypes from the bulk population could contaminate FACS-sorted repertoires.

Germline V lookup: CDR1 SQVTM, CDR2 ANQGSEA. The V and J ends lost 5 bases and 1 base, in that order; junction bases with no gene match: 9. The CDR3 is made up of 15 amino acids. A word on this clonotype: Its specificity is unknown.

In making TCR cDNA, 5'RACE template switching added a universal primer site and UMIs to it. TCRdb reanalysed the 5' RACE reads using MiXCR and keeps one entry per CDR3 protein. The sample includes 300,000 to 400,000 distinct CDR3 sequences, under 15% of them seen just once. V is TRBV29-1 and J is TRBJ2-3; 7 positions match TRBD2. The sequence was collected from a man younger than 30 who received the YFV17D yellow fever vaccine. Sequenced material: CD4+ T cells sorted from PBMCs, taken 15 days after the yellow fever booster vaccination. CDR3 sequence reads: CSVNPQAGGTDTQYF. CDR3 bases: TGCAGCGTTAATCCCCAGGCGGGGGGCACAGATACGCAGTATTTT.